The entry below describes one T cell receptor beta chain. Stated time point: newly diagnosed, previously untreated cHL patient sample. Thawed PBMCs were the source of CD4+ T cells, purified by magnetic negative selection. The data originate from a study of PD-1 blockade in classical Hodgkin lymphoma. Using immunoSEQ multiplex PCR, the repertoire was profiled, and TCRdb retains in-frame clones only, with some absent. This table has 30,000 to 40,000 clones, around nine tenths appearing once. From germline, CDR1 is MNHNY and CDR2 SVGAGI (reference sequence). The V gene lost 0 bases and the J gene lost 4 bases, with 7 bases spanning the gap. This CDR3 is built from 14 residues.

Sequenced material: CD4+ T cells from blood. This TCR was recovered from a human donor with classical Hodgkin lymphoma. The V and J genes are TRBV6-6 and TRBJ2-1, with D possibly TRBD2 on 5 matching bases. Here the CDR3 DNA reads TGTGCCAGCAGTTACTCCGGGGTATACAATGAGCAGTTCTTC. Translation: CASSYSGVYNEQFF.